This TCR beta chain appears in the sequencing data of a study of T cell repertoires in cytomegalovirus infection. Trimming pared 7 bases from V and 2 bases from J, leaving 4 bases between. This CDR3 region has 11 residues. On this clonotype: Its specificity is not known.

TCRdb re-called the reads with MiXCR, one entry per CDR3 protein. The sample gives about 69,000 distinct CDR3 sequences, 25% to 30% of which show up once; 59% is in the top ten. Here the sequenced sample was CD8+ T cells from cultured PBMCs, taken from culture after CMV antigen stimulation. J is TRBJ2-3 and V is TRBV12-3 or TRBV12-4; D gene unclear. The receptor comes from a human donor in good health (CMV status not recorded). Some clones in this sample may be carry-over from other donors' samples. CDR3 amino acids: CASTNTDTQYF. DNA of the CDR3: TGTGCCAGCACCAACACAGATACGCAGTATTTT.